The T cell receptor beta chain described here comes from a study of T cell repertoires in cytomegalovirus infection. Study background: CMV epitopes in the study were HLA-C-restricted (recently identified) and HLA-B-restricted (well studied). Public TCR beta signatures were indicative of both CMV infection and a matching HLA type.

Whole-study results and caveats: Clonotype analysis showed dominance of the ex vivo response by HLA-C-restricted CMV-specific TCR beta clonotypes. The cumulative frequency of public TCR beta families distinguished individuals who carried CMV together with the relevant HLA.

Turning to this clonotype: No antigen is known for it.

TCRdb reprocessed the reads with MiXCR, giving one entry per CDR3 protein. In the table there are about 340,000 distinct CDR3 sequences, approximately 32% of which are singletons. Germline V gene lookup returns CDR1 WNHNN and CDR2 SYGVQD (reference sequence). This CDR3 is 14 amino acids long. V lost 4 bases and J lost 5; bases outside the gene matches: 6. The J gene is TRBJ2-3, the V gene TRBV10-1; 7 bases map to TRBD2. The source of this sequence is a human donor in good health (CMV status not recorded). Some clones in this sample may be carry-over from other donors' samples. The sequences come from cultured PBMCs, collected from culture after CMV antigen stimulation. The CDR3 spells CASSGAGDRDTQYF. CDR3 nucleotide sequence: TGCGCCAGCAGTGGGGCGGGGGACCGAGATACGCAGTATTTT.